This T cell receptor beta chain was documented in a study of graft-versus-host responses after intestinal transplantation. Study in general: Recipients obtained multivisceral, liver-intestinal, or isolated intestinal transplants. Every recipient underwent anti-thymocyte globulin induction, then tacrolimus and steroids for approximately three years. Study results and limitations: Recipient-marrow GvH clones were detected, some having first appeared in ileum or blood. Across patients carrying graft-donor T cell macrochimerism, allografts held high graft-versus-host to host-versus-graft clonal ratios.

The method was immunoSEQ multiplex PCR; TCRdb's version includes in-frame clones alone and lacks a portion of them. The sample comprises some 70,000 clones, around 90% of which are singletons, and around 8% rests with the top ten. Turning to this clone: Its target is not known.

This CDR3 is built from 15 residues. Trimming took off 2 bases at V and 0 bases at J, with 8 bases between the two ends. Germline assignment: CDR1 LNHDA and CDR2 SQIVND (reference sequence). The chain combines TRBV19 with TRBJ1-5; the D is unclear. The sequence came from a human donor who was the organ donor for an intestinal transplant. This specimen was unstimulated CD8+ T cells sorted from spleen or lymph node cells, taken before transplant. The CDR3 sequence is CASSITVYSNQPQHF. In nucleotides, the CDR3 is TGTGCCAGTAGTATAACAGTATATAGCAATCAGCCCCAGCATTTT. The whole variable domain, filled in from reference TRBV19 and TRBJ1-5, reads DGGITQSPKYLFRKEGQNVTLSCEQNLNHDAMYWYRQDPGQGLRLIYYSQIVNDFQKGDIAEGYSVSREKKESFPLTVTSAQKNPTAFYLCASSITVYSNQPQHFGDGTRLSIL.